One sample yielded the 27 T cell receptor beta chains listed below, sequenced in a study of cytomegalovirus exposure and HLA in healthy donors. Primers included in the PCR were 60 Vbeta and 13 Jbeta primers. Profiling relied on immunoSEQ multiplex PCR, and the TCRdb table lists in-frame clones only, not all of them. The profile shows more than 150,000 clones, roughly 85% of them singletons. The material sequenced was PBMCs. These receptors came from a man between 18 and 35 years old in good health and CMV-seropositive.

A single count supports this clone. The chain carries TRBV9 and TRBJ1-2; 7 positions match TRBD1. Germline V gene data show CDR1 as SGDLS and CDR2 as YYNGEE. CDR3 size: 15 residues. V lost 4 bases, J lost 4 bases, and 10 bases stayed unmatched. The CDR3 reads CASSPDRAPIYGYTF. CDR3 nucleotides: TGTGCCAGCAGCCCCGACAGGGCTCCCATCTATGGCTACACCTTC.

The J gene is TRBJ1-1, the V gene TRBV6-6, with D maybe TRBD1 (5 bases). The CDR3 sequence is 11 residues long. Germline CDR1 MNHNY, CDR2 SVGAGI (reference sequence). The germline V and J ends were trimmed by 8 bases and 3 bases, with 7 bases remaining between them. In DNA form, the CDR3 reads TGTGCCAGCGGGGCCGACACTGAAGCTTTCTTT. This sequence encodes CASGADTEAFF.

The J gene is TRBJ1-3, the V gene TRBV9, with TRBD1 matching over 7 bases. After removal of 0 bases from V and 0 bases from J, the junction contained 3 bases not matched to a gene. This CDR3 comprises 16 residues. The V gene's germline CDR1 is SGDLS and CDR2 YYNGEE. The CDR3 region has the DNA TGTGCCAGCAGCGTAGAGGACAGGAGCTCTGGAAACACCATATATTTT. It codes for CASSVEDRSSGNTIYF. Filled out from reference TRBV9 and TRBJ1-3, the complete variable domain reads DSGVTQTPKHLITATGQRVTLRCSPRSGDLSVYWYQQSLDQGLQFLIQYYNGEERAKGNILERFSAQQFPDLHSELNLSSLELGDSALYFCASSVEDRSSGNTIYFGEGSWLTVV.

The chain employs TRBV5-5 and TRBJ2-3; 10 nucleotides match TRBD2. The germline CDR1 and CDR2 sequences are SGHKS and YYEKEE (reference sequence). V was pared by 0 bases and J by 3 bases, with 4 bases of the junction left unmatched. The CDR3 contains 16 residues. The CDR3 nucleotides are TGTGCCAGCAGCTTGGAAGCGGGGGGGCTAACAGATACGCAGTATTTT. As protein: CASSLEAGGLTDTQYF.

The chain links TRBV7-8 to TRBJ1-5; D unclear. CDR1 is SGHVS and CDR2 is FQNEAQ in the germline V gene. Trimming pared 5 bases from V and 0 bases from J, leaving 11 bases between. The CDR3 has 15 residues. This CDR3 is CASSRNTISNQPQHF. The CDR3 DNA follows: TGTGCCAGCAGCCGAAATACAATTAGCAATCAGCCCCAGCATTTT.

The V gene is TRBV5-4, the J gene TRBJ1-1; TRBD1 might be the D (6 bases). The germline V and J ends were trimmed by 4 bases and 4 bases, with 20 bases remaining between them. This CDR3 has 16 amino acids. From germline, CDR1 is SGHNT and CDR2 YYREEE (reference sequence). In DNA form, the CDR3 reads TGTGCCAGCAGCCCGGAACCCACAGGGATGATCACTGAAGCTTTCTTT. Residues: CASSPEPTGMITEAFF.

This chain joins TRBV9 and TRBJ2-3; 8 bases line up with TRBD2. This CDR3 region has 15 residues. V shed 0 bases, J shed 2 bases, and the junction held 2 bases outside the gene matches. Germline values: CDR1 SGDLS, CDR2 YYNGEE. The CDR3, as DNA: TGTGCCAGCAGCGTAGGGCGGGGGGCCACAGATACGCAGTATTTT. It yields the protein CASSVGRGATDTQYF.

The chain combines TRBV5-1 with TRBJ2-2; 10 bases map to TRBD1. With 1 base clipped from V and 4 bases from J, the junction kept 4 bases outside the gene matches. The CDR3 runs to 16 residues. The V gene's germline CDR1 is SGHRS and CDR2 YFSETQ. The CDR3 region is CASSLIGTGATGELFF. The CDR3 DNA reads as TGCGCCAGCAGCTTGATTGGGACAGGGGCCACCGGGGAGCTGTTTTTT.

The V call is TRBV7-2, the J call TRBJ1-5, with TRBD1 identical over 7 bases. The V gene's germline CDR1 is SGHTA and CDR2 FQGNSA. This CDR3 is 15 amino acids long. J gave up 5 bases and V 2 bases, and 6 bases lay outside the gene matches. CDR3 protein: CASSLYGTDYQPQHF. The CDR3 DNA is TGTGCCAGCAGCTTATATGGGACAGACTATCAGCCCCAGCATTTT.

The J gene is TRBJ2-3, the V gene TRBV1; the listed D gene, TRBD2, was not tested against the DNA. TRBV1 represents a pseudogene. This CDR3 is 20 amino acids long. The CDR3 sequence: CTSSQEGSRGGPRCTDTQYF. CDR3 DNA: TGCACCAGCAGCCAAGAAGGGTCGCGGGGGGGCCCCCGATGCACAGATACGCAGTATTTT.

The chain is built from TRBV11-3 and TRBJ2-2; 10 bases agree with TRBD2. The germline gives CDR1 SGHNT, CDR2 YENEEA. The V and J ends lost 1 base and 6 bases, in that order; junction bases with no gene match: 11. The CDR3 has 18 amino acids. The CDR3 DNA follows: TGTGCCAGCAGCTTAGGTCCAGCGGGGGGGCTACGAGCCGGGGAGCTGTTTTTT. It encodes CASSLGPAGGLRAGELFF.

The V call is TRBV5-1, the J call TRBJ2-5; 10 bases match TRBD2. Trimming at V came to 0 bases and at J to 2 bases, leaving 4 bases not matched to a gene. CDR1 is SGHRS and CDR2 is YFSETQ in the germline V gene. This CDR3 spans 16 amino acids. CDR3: CASSLALAGDQETQYF. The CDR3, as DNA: TGCGCCAGCAGCTTGGCGCTAGCGGGGGATCAAGAGACCCAGTACTTC.

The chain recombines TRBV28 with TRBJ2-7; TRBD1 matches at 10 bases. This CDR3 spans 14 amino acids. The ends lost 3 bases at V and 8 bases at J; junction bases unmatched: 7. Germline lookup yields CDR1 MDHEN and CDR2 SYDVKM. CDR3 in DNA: TGTGCCAGCAGTTTGGACCGGGGACAGGGGCAGCAGTACTTC. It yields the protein CASSLDRGQGQQYF.

The CDR3 reads CAWSRVGGTEAFF. CDR3 in DNA: TGTGCCTGGAGCCGGGTAGGGGGCACTGAAGCTTTCTTT. This chain joins TRBV30 and TRBJ1-1, with a tentative D call TRBD1 (6 bases). This CDR3 has 13 amino acids. Germline V gene lookup returns CDR1 GTSNPN and CDR2 SVGIG (reference sequence). Trimming pared 3 bases from V and 4 bases from J, leaving 12 bases between.

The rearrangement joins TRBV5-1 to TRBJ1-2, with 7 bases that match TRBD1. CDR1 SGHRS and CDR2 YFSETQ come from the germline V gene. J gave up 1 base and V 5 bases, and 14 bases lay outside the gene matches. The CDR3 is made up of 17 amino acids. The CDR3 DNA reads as TGCGCCAGCAGGGGTTACGGGACAGATAATCTTAACTATGGCTACACCTTC. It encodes CASRGYGTDNLNYGYTF. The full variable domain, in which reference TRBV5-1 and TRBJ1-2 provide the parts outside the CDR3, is KAGVTQTPRYLIKTRGQQVTLSCSPISGHRSVSWYQQTPGQGLQFLFEYFSETQRNKGNFPGRFSGRQFSNSRSEMNVSTLELGDSALYLCASRGYGTDNLNYGYTFGSGTRLTVV.

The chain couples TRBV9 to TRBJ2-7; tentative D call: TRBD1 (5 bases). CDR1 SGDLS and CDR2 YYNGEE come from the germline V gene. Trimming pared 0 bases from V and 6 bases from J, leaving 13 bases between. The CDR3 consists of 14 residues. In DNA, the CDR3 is TGTGCCAGCAGCGTAGAGGTCGAAGGGGTCGAGCAGTACTTC. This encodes CASSVEVEGVEQYF. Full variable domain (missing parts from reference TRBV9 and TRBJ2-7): DSGVTQTPKHLITATGQRVTLRCSPRSGDLSVYWYQQSLDQGLQFLIQYYNGEERAKGNILERFSAQQFPDLHSELNLSSLELGDSALYFCASSVEVEGVEQYFGPGTRLTVT.

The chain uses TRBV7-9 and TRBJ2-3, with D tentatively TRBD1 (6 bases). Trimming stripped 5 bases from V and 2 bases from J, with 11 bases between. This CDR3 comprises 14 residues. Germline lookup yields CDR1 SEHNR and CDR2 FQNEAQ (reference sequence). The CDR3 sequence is CASSGQRPTDTQYF. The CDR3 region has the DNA TGTGCCAGCAGCGGACAGCGACCCACAGATACGCAGTATTTT.

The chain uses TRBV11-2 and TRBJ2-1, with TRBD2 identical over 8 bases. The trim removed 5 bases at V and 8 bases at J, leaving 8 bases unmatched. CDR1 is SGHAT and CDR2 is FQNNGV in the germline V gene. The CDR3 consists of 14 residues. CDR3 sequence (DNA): TGTGCCAGCAGCGCTACGGCGGGGGGCCATGAGCAGTTCTTC. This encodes CASSATAGGHEQFF.

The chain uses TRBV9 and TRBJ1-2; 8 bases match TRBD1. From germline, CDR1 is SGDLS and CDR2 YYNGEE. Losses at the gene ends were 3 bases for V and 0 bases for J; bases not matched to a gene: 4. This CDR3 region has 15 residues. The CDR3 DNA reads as TGTGCCAGCAGCGGATACAGGGGGGCTAACTATGGCTACACCTTC. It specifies CASSGYRGANYGYTF.

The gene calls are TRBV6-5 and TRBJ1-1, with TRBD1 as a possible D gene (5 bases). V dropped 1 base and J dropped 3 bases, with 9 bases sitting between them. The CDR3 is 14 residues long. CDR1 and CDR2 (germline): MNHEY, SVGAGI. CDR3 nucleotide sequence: TGTGCCAGCAGTTACTTAGGGGCGGACACTGAAGCTTTCTTT. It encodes CASSYLGADTEAFF.

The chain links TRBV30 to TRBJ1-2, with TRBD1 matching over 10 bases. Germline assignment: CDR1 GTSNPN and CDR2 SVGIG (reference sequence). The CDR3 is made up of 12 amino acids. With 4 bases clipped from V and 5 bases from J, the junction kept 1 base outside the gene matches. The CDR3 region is CAWKGQGYGYTF. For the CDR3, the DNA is TGTGCCTGGAAGGGACAGGGGTATGGCTACACCTTC. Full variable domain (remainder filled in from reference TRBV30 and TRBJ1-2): SQTIHQWPATLVQPVGSPLSLECTVEGTSNPNLYWYRQAAGRGLQLLFYSVGIGQISSEVPQNLSASRPQDRQFILSSKKLLLSDSGFYLCAWKGQGYGYTFGSGTRLTVV.

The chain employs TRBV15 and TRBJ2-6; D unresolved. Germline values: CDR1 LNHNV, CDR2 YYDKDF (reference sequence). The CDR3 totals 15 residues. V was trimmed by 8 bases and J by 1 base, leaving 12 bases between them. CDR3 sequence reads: CATDFPESGANVLTF. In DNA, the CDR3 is TGTGCCACCGATTTCCCAGAATCTGGGGCCAACGTCCTGACTTTC.

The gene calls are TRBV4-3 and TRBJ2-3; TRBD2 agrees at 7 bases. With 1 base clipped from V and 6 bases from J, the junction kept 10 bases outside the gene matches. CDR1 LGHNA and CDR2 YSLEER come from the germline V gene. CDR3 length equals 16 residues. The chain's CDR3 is CASSQGRDYPWDTQYF. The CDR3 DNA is TGCGCCAGCAGCCAAGGACGGGACTATCCTTGGGATACGCAGTATTTT.

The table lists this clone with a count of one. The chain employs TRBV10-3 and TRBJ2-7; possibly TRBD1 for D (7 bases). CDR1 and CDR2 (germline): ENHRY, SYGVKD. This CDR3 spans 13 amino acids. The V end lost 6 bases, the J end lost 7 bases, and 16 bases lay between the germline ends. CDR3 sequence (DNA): TGTGCCATCAGGGAGGGGACAGCCGGGGAGCAGTACTTC. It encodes CAIREGTAGEQYF.

The CDR3 sequence is CASSPRLAGNQETQYF. DNA for the CDR3: TGTGCCAGCAGTCCGCGACTAGCGGGGAACCAAGAGACCCAGTACTTC. The chain combines TRBV27 with TRBJ2-5, with TRBD2 matching over 11 bases. Germline V CDR1 and CDR2: MNHEY, SMNVEV (reference sequence). The CDR3 has 16 amino acids. The V gene end was trimmed by 5 bases and the J gene end by 0 bases; junction bases not matched to a gene: 5.

CDR3 sequence (DNA): TGTGCCAGCAGCCGGCGGCAGGGGGCCGACAATGAGCAGTTCTTC. This sequence encodes CASSRRQGADNEQFF. The chain combines TRBV13 with TRBJ2-1; TRBD1 matches 8 bases. Trimming cost V 5 bases and J 5 bases; bases outside gene matches: 8. The CDR3 runs 15 residues. Germline CDR1 is PRHDT and CDR2 is FYEKMQ (reference sequence). Full variable domain (rest looked up from reference TRBV13 and TRBJ2-1): AAGVIQSPRHLIKEKRETATLKCYPIPRHDTVYWYQQGPGQDPQFLISFYEKMQSDKGSIPDRFSAQQFSDYHSELNMSSLELGDSALYFCASSRRQGADNEQFFGPGTRLTVL.

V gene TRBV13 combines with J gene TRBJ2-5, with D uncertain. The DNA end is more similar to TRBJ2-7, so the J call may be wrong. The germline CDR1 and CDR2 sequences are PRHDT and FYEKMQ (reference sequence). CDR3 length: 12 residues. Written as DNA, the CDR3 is TGTGCCAGCAGCGACATCTCCTACGAGCAGTACTTC. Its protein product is CASSDISYEQYF.